This T cell receptor (beta chain) was obtained from a study of T cell responses to AZD1222 COVID-19 vaccine. General observations from the study: AZD1222 recipients seropositive at baseline numbered only 5 or 6.

For this clone: Its antigen is still unknown.

CDR3 length equals 12 residues. V lost 3 bases and J 7 bases, leaving 10 bases between the germline ends. CDR1 is SQVTM, CDR2 ANQGSEA, per germline. TCRdb's table, derived via immunoSEQ multiplex PCR, lists solely in-frame clones and lacks some. The sample carries under 150,000 clones, 85% to 90% recorded once. J is TRBJ2-1 and V is TRBV29-1; D ambiguous. Sequenced here: peripheral blood, sampled 28 days after the second AZD1222 dose. The receptor's source is an adult who received the AZD1222 COVID-19 vaccine. As DNA, the CDR3 is TGCAGCGTTGACGGTCCGAAGAATGAGCAGTTCTTC. It translates to CSVDGPKNEQFF.